The clone carrying this T cell receptor beta chain showed up just a few times. Its matching antigen is unknown. With V trimmed by 3 bases and J by 6 bases, 5 bases remained unmatched. The length of the CDR3 is 13 residues. The germline gives CDR1 DFQATT, CDR2 SNEGSKA (reference sequence). Synthesis of TCR cDNA relied on 5'RACE template switching, which attached a universal primer site and UMIs. TCRdb fed the 5' RACE reads into MiXCR, producing one record per CDR3 protein. The table includes approximately 550,000 distinct CDR3 sequences, about 19% detected once. These data belong to a study of T cells after yellow fever vaccination. General study points: Though weaker, the secondary response peaked faster, on day 5 versus 15.

The V call is TRBV20-1, the J call TRBJ2-5; 9 nucleotides match TRBD1. The specimen was PBMCs, collected 15 days after the yellow fever booster vaccination. The TCR was taken from a man aged 25-40 years who received the YFV17D yellow fever vaccine. The CDR3 here is CSASEQGAKTQYF. In DNA form, the CDR3 reads TGCAGTGCTAGTGAACAGGGGGCCAAGACCCAGTACTTC.